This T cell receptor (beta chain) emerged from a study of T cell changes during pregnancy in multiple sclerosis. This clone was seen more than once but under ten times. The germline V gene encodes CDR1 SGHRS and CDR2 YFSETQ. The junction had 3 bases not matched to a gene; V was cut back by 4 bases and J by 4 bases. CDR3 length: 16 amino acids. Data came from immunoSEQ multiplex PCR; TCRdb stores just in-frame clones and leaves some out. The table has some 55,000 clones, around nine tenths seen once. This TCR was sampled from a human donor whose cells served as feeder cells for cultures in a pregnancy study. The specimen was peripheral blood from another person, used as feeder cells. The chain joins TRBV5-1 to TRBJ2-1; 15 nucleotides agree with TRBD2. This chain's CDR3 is CASSVGLAGGYNEQFF. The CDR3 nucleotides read TGCGCCAGCAGCGTAGGACTAGCGGGGGGGTACAATGAGCAGTTCTTC.